This T cell receptor (beta chain) was observed in a study of molecular identifiers for immune sequencing clone quantification. Trimming pared 5 bases from V and 3 bases from J, leaving 17 bases between. The CDR3 loop spans 16 amino acids. Germline CDR1 reads SGHAT; CDR2 reads FQNNGV. At least ten counts were recorded for this clonotype. TCRdb used MiXCR to reprocess the PCR reads, holding one entry per CDR3 protein. The data contain around 460,000 distinct CDR3 sequences, roughly 26% of them singletons. This clonotype was obtained from a human donor in good health. Some libraries in this study had Jurkat cell RNA spiked in. Sequenced material: naive CD8+ T cells from blood, with Jurkat cell RNA spiked in. Subset meaning: FACS-sorted CD8+CD4-CCR7+CD45RA+ naive T cells. The V call is TRBV11-2, the J call TRBJ2-1, with D unresolved. CDR3 in amino acids: CASSTHTRASYNEQFF. CDR3 nucleotide sequence: TGTGCCAGCAGCACCCACACCCGGGCCAGCTACAATGAGCAGTTCTTC. The complete variable domain, with remaining parts taken from reference TRBV11-2 and TRBJ2-1, reads EAGVAQSPRYKIIEKRQSVAFWCNPISGHATLYWYQQILGQGPKLLIQFQNNGVVDDSQLPKDRFSAERLKGVDSTLKIQPAKLEDSAVYLCASSTHTRASYNEQFFGPGTRLTVL.